In this sample, the clone carrying this T cell receptor beta chain turned up many times. The target antigen is unknown. TCRdb ran MiXCR on the 5' RACE reads and lists one entry per CDR3 protein. The repertoire holds around 210,000 distinct CDR3 sequences, with roughly 8.2% as singletons. This sample was included in a study of CD8 T cells in ankylosing spondylitis. General study results and limits: Seemingly distinctive of ankylosing spondylitis blood was a TCR beta motif formed by eight highly homologous variants. Disease-linked clones bore a CD8+ phenotype, appearing relatively rarely in peripheral blood. Reports say disease-linked clones showed up significantly more in matched ankylosing spondylitis synovial fluid.

The V gene's germline CDR1 is DFQATT and CDR2 SNEGSKA (reference sequence). The CDR3 length is 13 residues. The chain uses TRBV20-1 and TRBJ2-7, with TRBD1 as a possible D gene (6 bases). Sequences were obtained from blood, either unsorted or a sorted T cell fraction (not recorded which). The sequence was obtained from a female donor with ankylosing spondylitis or in good health (not recorded which). DNA for the CDR3: TGCAGCTCGCAGGGGCGCGCGGACTACGAGCAGTACTTC. Translated, it gives CSSQGRADYEQYF.